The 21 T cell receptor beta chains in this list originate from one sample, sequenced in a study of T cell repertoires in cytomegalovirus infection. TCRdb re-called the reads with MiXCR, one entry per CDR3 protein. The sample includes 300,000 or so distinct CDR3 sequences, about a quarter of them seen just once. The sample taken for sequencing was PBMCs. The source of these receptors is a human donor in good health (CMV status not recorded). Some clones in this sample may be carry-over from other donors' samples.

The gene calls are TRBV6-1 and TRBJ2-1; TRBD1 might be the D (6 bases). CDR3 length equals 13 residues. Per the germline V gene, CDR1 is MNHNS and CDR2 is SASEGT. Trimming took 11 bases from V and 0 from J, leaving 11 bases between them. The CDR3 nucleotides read TGTGCCGTAGGGGGATACTCCTACAATGAGCAGTTCTTC. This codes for CAVGGYSYNEQFF.

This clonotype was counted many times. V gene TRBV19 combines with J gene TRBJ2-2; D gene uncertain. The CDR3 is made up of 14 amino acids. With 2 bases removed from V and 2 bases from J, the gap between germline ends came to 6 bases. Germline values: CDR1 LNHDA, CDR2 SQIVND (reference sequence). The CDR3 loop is CASSITRNTGELFF. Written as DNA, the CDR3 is TGTGCCAGTAGTATAACCCGAAACACCGGGGAGCTGTTTTTT.

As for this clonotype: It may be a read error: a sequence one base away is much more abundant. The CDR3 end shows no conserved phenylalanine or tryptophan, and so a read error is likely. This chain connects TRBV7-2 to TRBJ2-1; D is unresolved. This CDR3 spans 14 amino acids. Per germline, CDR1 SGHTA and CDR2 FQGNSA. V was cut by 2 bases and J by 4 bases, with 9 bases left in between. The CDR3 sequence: CASSLTRRYNEQFV. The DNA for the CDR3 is TGTGCCAGCAGCTTAACCAGAAGGTACAATGAGCAGTTCGTC.

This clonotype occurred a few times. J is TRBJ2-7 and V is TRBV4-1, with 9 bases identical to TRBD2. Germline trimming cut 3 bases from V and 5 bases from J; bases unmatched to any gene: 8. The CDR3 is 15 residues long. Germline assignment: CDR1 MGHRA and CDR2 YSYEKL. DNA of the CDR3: TGCGCCAGCAGCCAGAGGGAGCGGGGGGCGAACGAGCAGTACTTC. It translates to CASSQRERGANEQYF.

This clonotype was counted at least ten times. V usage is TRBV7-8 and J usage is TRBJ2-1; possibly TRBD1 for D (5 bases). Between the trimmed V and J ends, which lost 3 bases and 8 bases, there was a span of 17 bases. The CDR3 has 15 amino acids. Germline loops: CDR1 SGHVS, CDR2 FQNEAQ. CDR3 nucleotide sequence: TGTGCCAGCAGCTTCGGTAGGGGTGGTAGGGATGAGCAGTTCTTC. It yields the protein CASSFGRGGRDEQFF.

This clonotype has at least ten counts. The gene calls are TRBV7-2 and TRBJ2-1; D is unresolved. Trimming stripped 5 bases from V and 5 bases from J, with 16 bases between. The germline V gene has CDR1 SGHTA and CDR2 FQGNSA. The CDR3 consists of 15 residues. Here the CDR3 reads CASSPLGLGNNEQFF. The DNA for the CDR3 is TGTGCCAGCAGCCCTCTCGGCCTGGGGAACAATGAGCAGTTCTTC.

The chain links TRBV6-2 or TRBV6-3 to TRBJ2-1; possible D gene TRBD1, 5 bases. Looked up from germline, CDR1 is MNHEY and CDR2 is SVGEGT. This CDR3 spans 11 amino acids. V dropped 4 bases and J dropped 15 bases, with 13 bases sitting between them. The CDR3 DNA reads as TGTGCCAGCAGTTCGGCCGGGCAGGGGTTCTTC. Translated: CASSSAGQGFF.

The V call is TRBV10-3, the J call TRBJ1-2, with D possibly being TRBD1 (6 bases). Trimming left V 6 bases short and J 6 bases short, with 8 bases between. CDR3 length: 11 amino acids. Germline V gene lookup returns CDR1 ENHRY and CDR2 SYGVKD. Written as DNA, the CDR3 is TGTGCCATCAGACAGGGAGATGGCTACACCTTC. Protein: CAIRQGDGYTF.

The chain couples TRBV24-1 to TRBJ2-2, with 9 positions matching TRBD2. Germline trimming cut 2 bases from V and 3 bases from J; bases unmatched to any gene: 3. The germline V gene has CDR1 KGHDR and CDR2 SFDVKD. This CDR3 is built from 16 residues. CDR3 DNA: TGTGCCACCAGTGATTCTAGACTAGCGGACACCGGGGAGCTGTTTTTT. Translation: CATSDSRLADTGELFF.

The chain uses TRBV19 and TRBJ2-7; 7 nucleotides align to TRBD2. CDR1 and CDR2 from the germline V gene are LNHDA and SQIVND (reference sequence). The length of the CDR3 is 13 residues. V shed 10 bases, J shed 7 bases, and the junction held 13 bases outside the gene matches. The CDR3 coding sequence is TGTGCCACCCGGGTCCCCGGGAGGAAGGAGCAGTACTTC. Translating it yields CATRVPGRKEQYF. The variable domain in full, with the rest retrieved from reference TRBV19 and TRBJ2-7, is DGGITQSPKYLFRKEGQNVTLSCEQNLNHDAMYWYRQDPGQGLRLIYYSQIVNDFQKGDIAEGYSVSREKKESFPLTVTSAQKNPTAFYLCATRVPGRKEQYFGPGTRLTVT.

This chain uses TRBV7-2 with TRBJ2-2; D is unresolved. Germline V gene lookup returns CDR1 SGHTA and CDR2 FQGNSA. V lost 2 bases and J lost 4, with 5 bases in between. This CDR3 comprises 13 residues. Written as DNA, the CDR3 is TGTGCCAGCAGCTTAAAGCCCACCGGGGAGCTGTTTTTT. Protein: CASSLKPTGELFF.

DNA of the CDR3: TGCGCCAGCAGCCCGGACAAGCGGAGAGATACGCAGTATTTT. This codes for CASSPDKRRDTQYF. The chain employs TRBV5-1 and TRBJ2-3; the D gene could be TRBD1 or TRBD2 (5 bases each). This CDR3 comprises 14 residues. Germline V CDR1 and CDR2: SGHRS, YFSETQ. The germline V and J ends were trimmed by 4 bases and 5 bases, with 14 bases remaining between them.

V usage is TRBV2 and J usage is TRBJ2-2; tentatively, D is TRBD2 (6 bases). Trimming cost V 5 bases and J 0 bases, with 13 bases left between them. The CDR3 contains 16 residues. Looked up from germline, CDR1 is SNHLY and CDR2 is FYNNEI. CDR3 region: CASSRDSSTNTGELFF. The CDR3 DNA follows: TGTGCCAGCAGTCGGGACTCCTCAACGAACACCGGGGAGCTGTTTTTT.

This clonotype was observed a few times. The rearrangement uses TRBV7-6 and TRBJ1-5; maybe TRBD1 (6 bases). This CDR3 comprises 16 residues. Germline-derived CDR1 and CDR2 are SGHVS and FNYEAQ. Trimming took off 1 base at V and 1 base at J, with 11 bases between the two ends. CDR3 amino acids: CASSLGGRGSNQPQHF. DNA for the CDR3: TGTGCCAGCAGCTTAGGGGGGAGGGGGAGCAATCAGCCCCAGCATTTT.

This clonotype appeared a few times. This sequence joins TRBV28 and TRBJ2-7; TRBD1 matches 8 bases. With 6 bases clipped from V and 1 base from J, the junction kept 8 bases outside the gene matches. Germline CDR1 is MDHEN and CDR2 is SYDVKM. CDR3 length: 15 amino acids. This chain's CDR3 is CASSQTGATSYEQYF. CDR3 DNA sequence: TGTGCCAGCAGCCAGACAGGGGCGACTTCCTACGAGCAGTACTTC.

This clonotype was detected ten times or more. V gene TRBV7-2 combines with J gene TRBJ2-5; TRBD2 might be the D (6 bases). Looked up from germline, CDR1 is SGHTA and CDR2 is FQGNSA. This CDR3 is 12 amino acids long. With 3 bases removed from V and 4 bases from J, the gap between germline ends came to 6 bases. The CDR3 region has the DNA TGTGCCAGCAGCTTTAGCGGAGAGACCCAGTACTTC. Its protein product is CASSFSGETQYF. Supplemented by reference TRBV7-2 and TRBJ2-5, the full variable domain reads GAGVSQSPSNKVTEKGKDVELRCDPISGHTALYWYRQSLGQGLEFLIYFQGNSAPDKSGLPSDRFSAERTGGSVSTLTIQRTQQEDSAVYLCASSFSGETQYFGPGTRLLVL.

CDR3: CASSYERPPFGYTF. The CDR3 DNA follows: TGTGCCAGCAGCTACGAGAGACCCCCCTTTGGCTACACCTTC. The chain recombines TRBV5-6 with TRBJ1-2; D is unresolved. The germline CDR1 and CDR2 sequences are SGHDT and YYEEEE. V gave up 3 bases and J gave up 7 bases, with 16 bases separating them. The CDR3 extends over 14 amino acids.

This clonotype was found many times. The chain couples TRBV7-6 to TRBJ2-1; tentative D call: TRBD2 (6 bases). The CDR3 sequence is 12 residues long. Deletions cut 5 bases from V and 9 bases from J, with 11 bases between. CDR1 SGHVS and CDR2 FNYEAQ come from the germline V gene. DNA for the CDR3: TGTGCCAGCAGCCCTAGGGAGGCTGAGCAGTTCTTC. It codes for CASSPREAEQFF.

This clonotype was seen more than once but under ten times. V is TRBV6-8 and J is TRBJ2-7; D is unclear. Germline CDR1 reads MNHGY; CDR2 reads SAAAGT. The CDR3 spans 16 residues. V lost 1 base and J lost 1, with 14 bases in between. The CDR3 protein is CASSYLPPNHSYEQYF. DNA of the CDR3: TGTGCCAGCAGTTACTTACCACCCAACCATTCCTACGAGCAGTACTTC.

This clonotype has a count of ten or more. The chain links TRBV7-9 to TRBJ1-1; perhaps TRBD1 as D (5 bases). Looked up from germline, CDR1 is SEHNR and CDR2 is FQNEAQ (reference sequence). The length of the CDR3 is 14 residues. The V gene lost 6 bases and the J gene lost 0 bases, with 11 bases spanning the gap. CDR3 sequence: CASSAGTLNTEAFF. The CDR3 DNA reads TGTGCCAGCAGTGCCGGGACTCTGAACACTGAAGCTTTCTTT.

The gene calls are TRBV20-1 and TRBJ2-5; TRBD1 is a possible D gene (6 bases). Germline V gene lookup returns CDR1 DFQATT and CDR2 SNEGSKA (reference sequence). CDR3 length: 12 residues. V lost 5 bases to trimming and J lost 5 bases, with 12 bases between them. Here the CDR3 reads CSAQQGSETQYF. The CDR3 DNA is TGCAGTGCTCAACAGGGCTCGGAGACCCAGTACTTC.